This TCR beta chain was retrieved from a study of Graves' ophthalmopathy and Graves' hyperthyroidism. Study outcomes and limitations: Detected in blood as well were most expanded thyroid clonotypes with frequency above 0.001. Ophthalmopathy progression predictions by the model showed nearly 75% specificity and roughly 71% sensitivity.

RNA transcripts yielded amplified TCR beta CDR3 regions. A first-round RT-PCR used HTBI primers, followed by a second-round multiplex PCR. From the multiplex PCR reads, TCRdb called clonotypes with MiXCR, one entry per CDR3 protein. The sample has approximately 500,000 distinct CDR3 sequences, over 13% seen once. This clonotype appeared many times. Its matching antigen is unknown. The CDR3 sequence is 11 residues long. Trimming cost V 6 bases and J 2 bases, with 7 bases left between them. Germline loops: CDR1 DFQATT, CDR2 SNEGSKA (reference sequence). V gene TRBV20-1 combines with J gene TRBJ1-2; the D is unclear. The clonotype originates from a woman aged 30 to 39 with Graves' ophthalmopathy. Material: blood. The CDR3 DNA is TGCAGTGCCGCAACCAACTATGGCTACACCTTC. This sequence encodes CSAATNYGYTF.